Below are 9 T cell receptor beta chains sequenced from a single sample in a study of blood T cell repertoires in COVID-19. Measured with immunoSEQ multiplex PCR; TCRdb has only the in-frame clones, and not every one. The sample yields roughly 350,000 clones, approximately 91% seen once. Sequencing input: peripheral blood. The receptor set was obtained from a woman in her sixties or seventies with COVID-19, enrolled during active disease.

The gene calls are TRBV19 and TRBJ2-1; TRBD2 might be the D (7 bases). CDR1 and CDR2 from the germline V gene are LNHDA and SQIVND (reference sequence). The CDR3 loop spans 15 amino acids. V was trimmed by 8 bases and J by 4 bases, leaving 18 bases between them. The CDR3 sequence: CASSNSRGLYNEQFF. The DNA of the CDR3 is TGTGCCAGTTCTAATTCGCGGGGGCTATACAATGAGCAGTTCTTC.

The chain couples TRBV7-2 to TRBJ2-2; 8 nucleotides match TRBD2. Germline-derived CDR1 and CDR2 are SGHTA and FQGNSA. The CDR3 is made up of 16 amino acids. The J segment lost 4 bases and the V segment lost 5 bases, leaving 9 bases of the junction unmatched. Written as DNA, the CDR3 is TGTGCCAGCAGCCCGGGGGGGGGCGTTCGCACCGGGGAGCTGTTTTTT. Translated: CASSPGGGVRTGELFF.

The count of this clone is one. The rearrangement links TRBV6-6 to TRBJ2-7; 8 nucleotides match TRBD2. Germline lookup yields CDR1 MNHNY and CDR2 SVGAGI (reference sequence). CDR3 length: 15 residues. The junction had 7 bases not matched to a gene; V was cut back by 4 bases and J by 2 bases. The CDR3 spells CASSSPDGGAYEQYF. The DNA of the CDR3 is TGTGCCAGCAGTTCTCCCGACGGGGGGGCCTACGAGCAGTACTTC.

As to this clone: Different DNA sequences within this sample yield the same CDR3. The V and J genes are TRBV6-5 and TRBJ2-7; 11 bases map to TRBD1. Germline V gene data show CDR1 as MNHEY and CDR2 as SVGAGI. Trimming took 0 bases from V and 3 from J; bases not matched to a gene: 1. The CDR3 is made up of 15 amino acids. The CDR3 loop is CASSYSGTGGYEQYF. The DNA of the CDR3 is TGTGCCAGCAGTTACTCCGGGACAGGGGGCTACGAGCAGTACTTC.

The V call is TRBV6-6, the J call TRBJ1-1; 7 bases are shared with TRBD1. The CDR3 contains 13 residues. Germline assignment: CDR1 MNHNY and CDR2 SVGAGI (reference sequence). Trimming cost V 2 bases and J 4 bases; bases outside gene matches: 1. In nucleotides, the CDR3 is TGTGCCAGCAGTTACGGGACAGCCACTGAAGCTTTCTTT. Translation gives CASSYGTATEAFF.

This clone was counted between two and nine times. This chain connects TRBV10-3 to TRBJ1-1; 9 positions match TRBD1. Trimming removed 8 bases from V and 1 base from J; junction bases left unmatched: 5. Germline assignment: CDR1 ENHRY and CDR2 SYGVKD. The CDR3 has 14 residues. CDR3 loop: CAIQTGGTNTEAFF. The CDR3 DNA is TGTGCCATCCAGACAGGGGGAACGAACACTGAAGCTTTCTTT.

The chain carries TRBV9 and TRBJ1-2, with TRBD1 as a possible D gene (5 bases). CDR1 and CDR2 (germline): SGDLS, YYNGEE. Trimming cost V 0 bases and J 5 bases, with 14 bases left between them. There are 15 residues in the CDR3. The CDR3 DNA is TGTGCCAGCAGCGTAGCTACGGGAGGGGTTTATGGCTACACCTTC. It yields the protein CASSVATGGVYGYTF. The whole variable domain, filled in from reference TRBV9 and TRBJ1-2, reads DSGVTQTPKHLITATGQRVTLRCSPRSGDLSVYWYQQSLDQGLQFLIQYYNGEERAKGNILERFSAQQFPDLHSELNLSSLELGDSALYFCASSVATGGVYGYTFGSGTRLTVV.

This sequence joins TRBV9 and TRBJ1-2; D is perhaps TRBD1 (5 bases). The V gene lost 3 bases and the J gene lost 4 bases, with 10 bases spanning the gap. Germline CDR1 SGDLS, CDR2 YYNGEE. This CDR3 is 13 amino acids long. CDR3 nucleotide sequence: TGTGCCAGCAGCGCGACAGCTTCCTATGGCTACACCTTC. It translates to CASSATASYGYTF.

This chain connects TRBV9 to TRBJ2-5; 10 nucleotides line up with TRBD2. The length of the CDR3 is 17 residues. Germline CDR1 is SGDLS and CDR2 is YYNGEE. Germline trimming cut 2 bases from V and 0 bases from J; bases unmatched to any gene: 7. The chain's CDR3 is CASSVSLAGAYQETQYF. The DNA of the CDR3 is TGTGCCAGCAGCGTGTCTCTAGCGGGGGCGTACCAAGAGACCCAGTACTTC.